This paragraph reports one T cell receptor beta chain. The antigen remains unidentified. Time point denoted: neoterminal ileum biopsy at postoperative endoscopy, about 6 months after surgery. Measured with immunoSEQ multiplex PCR; TCRdb has only the in-frame clones, and not every one. The sample includes around 10,000 clones, around 75% seen only once; the top ten take approximately 15%. The sample originates from a study of T cell repertoires in ileal Crohn's disease. Study outcomes and limitations: Every patient over 26.8% clonality showed endoscopic recurrence. High-frequency clones were more common in sorted CD8 than CD4 cells. Active smokers at surgery had more clonal expansions than non-smokers.

V was pared by 2 bases and J by 5 bases, with 15 bases between. CDR1 is KGHSH, CDR2 LQKENI, per germline. This CDR3 spans 15 amino acids. Sequences were obtained from ileal tissue. J is TRBJ2-5 and V is TRBV18, with TRBD2 as a possible D gene (6 bases). The origin of this receptor is an adult with Crohn's disease. The CDR3 region is CASSPRGSGGETQYF. Here the CDR3 DNA reads TGTGCCAGCTCACCAAGAGGCAGTGGGGGGGAGACCCAGTACTTC.